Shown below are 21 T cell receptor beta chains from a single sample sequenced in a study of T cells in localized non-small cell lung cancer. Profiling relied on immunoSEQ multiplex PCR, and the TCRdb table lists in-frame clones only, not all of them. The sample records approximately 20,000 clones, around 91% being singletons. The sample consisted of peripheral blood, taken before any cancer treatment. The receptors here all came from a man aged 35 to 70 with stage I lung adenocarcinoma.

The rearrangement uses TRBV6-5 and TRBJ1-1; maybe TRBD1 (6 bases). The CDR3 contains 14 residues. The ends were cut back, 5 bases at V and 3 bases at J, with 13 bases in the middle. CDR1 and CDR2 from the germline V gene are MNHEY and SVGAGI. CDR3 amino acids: CASSRGGGYTEAFF. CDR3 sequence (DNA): TGTGCCAGCAGTCGTGGGGGCGGGTACACTGAAGCTTTCTTT.

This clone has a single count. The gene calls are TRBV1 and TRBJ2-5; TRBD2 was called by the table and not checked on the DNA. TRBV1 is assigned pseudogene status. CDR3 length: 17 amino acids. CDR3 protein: CTSSQGTLGGVAETQYF. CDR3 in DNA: TGCACCAGCAGCCAAGGTACTCTCGGGGGGGTCGCGGAGACCCAGTACTTC.

The CDR3 loop reads CASSPGGTGANVLTF. The CDR3 DNA reads TGTGCCAGCAGTCCAGGGGGTACTGGGGCCAACGTCCTGACTTTC. The chain carries TRBV7-2 and TRBJ2-6; TRBD1 matches at 7 bases. This CDR3 has 15 amino acids. Germline trimming cut 6 bases from V and 2 bases from J; bases unmatched to any gene: 4. The germline V gene encodes CDR1 SGHTA and CDR2 FQGNSA.

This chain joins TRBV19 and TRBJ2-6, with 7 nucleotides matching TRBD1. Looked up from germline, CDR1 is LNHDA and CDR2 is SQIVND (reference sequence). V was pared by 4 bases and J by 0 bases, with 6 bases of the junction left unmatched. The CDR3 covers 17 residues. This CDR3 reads CASSKATGNSGANVLTF. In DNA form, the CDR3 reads TGTGCCAGTAGTAAGGCGACAGGGAACTCTGGGGCCAACGTCCTGACTTTC.

The CDR3 bases are TGTGCCGTGACGATGGTGGGCGGAGAGACCCAGTACTTC. Translation gives CAVTMVGGETQYF. The J gene is TRBJ2-5, the V gene TRBV2; D not resolved. This CDR3 contains 13 residues. From germline, CDR1 is SNHLY and CDR2 FYNNEI. V lost 11 bases to trimming and J lost 4 bases, with 17 bases between them.

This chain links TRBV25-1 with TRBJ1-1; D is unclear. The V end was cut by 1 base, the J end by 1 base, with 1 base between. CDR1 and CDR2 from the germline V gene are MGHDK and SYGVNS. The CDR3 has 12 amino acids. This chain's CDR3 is CASSEWNTEAFF. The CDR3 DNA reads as TGTGCCAGCAGTGAATGGAACACTGAAGCTTTCTTT.

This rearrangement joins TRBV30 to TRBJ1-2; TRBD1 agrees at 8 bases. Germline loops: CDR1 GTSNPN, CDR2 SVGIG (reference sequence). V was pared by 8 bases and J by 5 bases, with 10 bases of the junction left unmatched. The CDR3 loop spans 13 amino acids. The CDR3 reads CARAGGMRYGYTF. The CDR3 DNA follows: TGTGCCCGGGCAGGGGGCATGAGGTATGGCTACACCTTC.

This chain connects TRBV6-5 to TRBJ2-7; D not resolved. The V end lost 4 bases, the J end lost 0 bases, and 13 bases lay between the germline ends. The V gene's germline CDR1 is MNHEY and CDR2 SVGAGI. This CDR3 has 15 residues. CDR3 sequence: CASSSRSPSSYEQYF. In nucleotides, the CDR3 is TGTGCCAGCAGTTCTAGGAGCCCGAGCTCCTACGAGCAGTACTTC.

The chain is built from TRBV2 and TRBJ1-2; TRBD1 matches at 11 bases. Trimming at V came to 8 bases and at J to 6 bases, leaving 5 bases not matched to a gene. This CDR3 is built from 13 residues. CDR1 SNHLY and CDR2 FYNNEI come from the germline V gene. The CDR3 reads CASLLDRGHGYTF. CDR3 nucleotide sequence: TGTGCCAGCCTATTGGACAGGGGGCATGGCTACACCTTC.

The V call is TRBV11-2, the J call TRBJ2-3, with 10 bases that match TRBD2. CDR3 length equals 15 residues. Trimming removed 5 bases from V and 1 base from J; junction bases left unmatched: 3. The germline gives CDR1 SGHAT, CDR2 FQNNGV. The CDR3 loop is CASSIGTSGTDTQYF. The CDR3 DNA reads TGTGCCAGCAGCATTGGGACTAGCGGCACAGATACGCAGTATTTT.

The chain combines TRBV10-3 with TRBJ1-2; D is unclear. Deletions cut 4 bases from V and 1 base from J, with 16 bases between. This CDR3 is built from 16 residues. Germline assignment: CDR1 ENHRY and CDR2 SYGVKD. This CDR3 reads CAISAATPLGNYGYTF. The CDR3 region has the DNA TGTGCCATCAGTGCCGCAACGCCCCTTGGTAACTATGGCTACACCTTC.

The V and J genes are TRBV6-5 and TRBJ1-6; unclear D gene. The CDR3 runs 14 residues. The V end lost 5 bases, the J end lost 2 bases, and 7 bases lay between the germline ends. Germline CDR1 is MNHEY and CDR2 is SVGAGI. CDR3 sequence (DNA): TGTGCCAGCAGTGCCGGCCCCTATAATTCACCCCTCCACTTT. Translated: CASSAGPYNSPLHF.

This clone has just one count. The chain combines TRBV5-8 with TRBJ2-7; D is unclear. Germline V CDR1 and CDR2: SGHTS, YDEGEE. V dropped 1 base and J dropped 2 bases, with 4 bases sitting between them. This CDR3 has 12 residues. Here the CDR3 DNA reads TGTGCCAGCAGCTTGTTACCCTACGAGCAGTACTTC. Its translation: CASSLLPYEQYF.

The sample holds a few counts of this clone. In DNA, the CDR3 is TGTGCCAGCAGCTTACCGTCCTTAGAAGGTGAGCAGTTCTTC. Protein: CASSLPSLEGEQFF. The chain recombines TRBV7-9 with TRBJ2-1; D uncertain. Germline assignment: CDR1 SEHNR and CDR2 FQNEAQ (reference sequence). Trimming cost V 2 bases and J 9 bases, with 14 bases left between them. The CDR3 length is 14 residues.

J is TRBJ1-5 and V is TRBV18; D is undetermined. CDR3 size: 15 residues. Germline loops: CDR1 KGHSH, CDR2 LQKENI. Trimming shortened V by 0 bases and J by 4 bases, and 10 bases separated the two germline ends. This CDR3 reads CASSPPGSGNQPQHF. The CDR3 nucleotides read TGTGCCAGCTCACCACCGGGGAGTGGGAATCAGCCCCAGCATTTT.

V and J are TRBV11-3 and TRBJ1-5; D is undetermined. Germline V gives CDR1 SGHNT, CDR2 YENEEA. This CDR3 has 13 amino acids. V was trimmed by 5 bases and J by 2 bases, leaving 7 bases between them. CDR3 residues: CASSLDGNQPQHF. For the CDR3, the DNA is TGTGCCAGCAGCCTCGACGGCAATCAGCCCCAGCATTTT.

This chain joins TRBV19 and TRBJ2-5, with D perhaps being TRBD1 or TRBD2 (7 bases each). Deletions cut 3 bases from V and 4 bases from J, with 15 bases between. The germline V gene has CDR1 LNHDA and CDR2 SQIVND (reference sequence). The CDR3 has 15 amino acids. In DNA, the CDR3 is TGTGCCAGTAGTATCCTGCCAGGGGGGGCAGAGACCCAGTACTTC. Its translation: CASSILPGGAETQYF.

The CDR3 here is CASGEGEGYNEQFF. For the CDR3, the DNA is TGTGCTAGTGGGGAGGGGGAGGGCTACAATGAGCAGTTCTTC. The chain is built from TRBV12-5 and TRBJ2-1; tentative D call: TRBD2 (7 bases). Germline lookup yields CDR1 LGHNT and CDR2 FRNRAP. Trimming removed 6 bases from V and 3 bases from J, with 12 bases in between. The CDR3 covers 14 residues.

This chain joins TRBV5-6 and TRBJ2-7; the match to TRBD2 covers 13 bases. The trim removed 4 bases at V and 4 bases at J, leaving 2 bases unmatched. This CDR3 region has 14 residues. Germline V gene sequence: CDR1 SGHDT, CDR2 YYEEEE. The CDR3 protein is CASSGGLAGYEQYF. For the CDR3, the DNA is TGTGCCAGCAGCGGGGGACTAGCGGGATACGAGCAGTACTTC.

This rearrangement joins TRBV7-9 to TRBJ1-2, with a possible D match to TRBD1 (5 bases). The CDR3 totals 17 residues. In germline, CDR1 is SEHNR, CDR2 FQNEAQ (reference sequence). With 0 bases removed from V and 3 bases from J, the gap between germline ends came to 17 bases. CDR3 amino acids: CASSLAKGLRGDYGYTF. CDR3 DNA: TGTGCCAGCAGCTTAGCGAAGGGGTTAAGAGGGGACTATGGCTACACCTTC.

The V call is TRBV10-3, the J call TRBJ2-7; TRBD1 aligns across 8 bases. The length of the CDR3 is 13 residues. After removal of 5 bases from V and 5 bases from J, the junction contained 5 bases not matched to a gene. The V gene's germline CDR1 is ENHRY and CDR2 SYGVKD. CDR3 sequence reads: CAISTGGRDEQYF. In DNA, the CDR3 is TGTGCCATCAGTACAGGGGGTCGAGACGAGCAGTACTTC.